This TCR beta chain is from a study of blood T cell repertoires in COVID-19. Study background: PBMCs, B-cell-depleted T cells, or T cells provided the cDNA or gDNA that made up the material.

The CDR3 runs 15 residues. V was pared by 3 bases and J by 8 bases, with 6 bases of the junction left unmatched. Germline V gene lookup returns CDR1 LGHDT and CDR2 YNNKEL (reference sequence). The assay was immunoSEQ multiplex PCR, and TCRdb's table has in-frame clones only and misses some. The sample comprises roughly 120,000 clones, approximately 80% of which are singletons, and 0.83% rests with the top ten. This clone was seen only once. The sequence came from a woman in her 70s with acute or convalescent COVID-19. V is TRBV3-1 (or the pseudogene TRBV3-2) and J is TRBJ1-4; 10 positions agree with TRBD1. Sequences were obtained from peripheral blood. CDR3: CASSHRTGGGEKLFF. CDR3 DNA: TGTGCCAGCAGCCACCGGACAGGGGGGGGAGAAAAACTGTTTTTT.